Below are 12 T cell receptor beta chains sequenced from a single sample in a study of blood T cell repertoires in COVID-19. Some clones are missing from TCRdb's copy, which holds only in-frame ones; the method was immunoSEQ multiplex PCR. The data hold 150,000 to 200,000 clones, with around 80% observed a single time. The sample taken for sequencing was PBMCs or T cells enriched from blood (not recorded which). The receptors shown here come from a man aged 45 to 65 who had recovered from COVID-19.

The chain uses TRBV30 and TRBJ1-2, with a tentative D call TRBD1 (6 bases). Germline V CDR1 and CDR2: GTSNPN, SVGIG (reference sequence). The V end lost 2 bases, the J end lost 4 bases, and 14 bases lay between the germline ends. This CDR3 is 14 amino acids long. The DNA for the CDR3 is TGTGCCTGGAGTCTTATGACAGGCCCCTATGGCTACACCTTC. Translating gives CAWSLMTGPYGYTF.

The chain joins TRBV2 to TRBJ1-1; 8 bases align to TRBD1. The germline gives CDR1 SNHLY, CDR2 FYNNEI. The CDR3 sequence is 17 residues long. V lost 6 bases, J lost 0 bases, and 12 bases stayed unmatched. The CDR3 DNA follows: TGTGCCAGCAGCGGACAGGGAGGCAAATCCATGAACACTGAAGCTTTCTTT. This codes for CASSGQGGKSMNTEAFF.

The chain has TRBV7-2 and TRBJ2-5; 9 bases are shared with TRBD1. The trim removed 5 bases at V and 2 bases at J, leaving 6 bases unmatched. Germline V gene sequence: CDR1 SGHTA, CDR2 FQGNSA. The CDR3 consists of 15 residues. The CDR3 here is CASSRQGGLQETQYF. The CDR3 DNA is TGTGCCAGCAGCAGACAGGGGGGCCTACAAGAGACCCAGTACTTC.

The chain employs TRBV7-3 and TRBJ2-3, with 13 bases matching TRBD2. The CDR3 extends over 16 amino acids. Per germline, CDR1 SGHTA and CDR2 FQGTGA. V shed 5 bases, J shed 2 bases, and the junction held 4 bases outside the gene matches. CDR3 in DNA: TGTGCCAGCAGCCCGGGACTAGCGGGGCTCACAGATACGCAGTATTTT. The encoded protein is CASSPGLAGLTDTQYF.

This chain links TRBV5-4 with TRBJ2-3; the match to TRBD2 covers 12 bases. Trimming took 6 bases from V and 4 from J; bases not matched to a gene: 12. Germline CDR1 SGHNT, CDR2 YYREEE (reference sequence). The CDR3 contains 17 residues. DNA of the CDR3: TGTGCCAGCACCCTCCGGACTAGCGGGACCCGGCCAGATACGCAGTATTTT. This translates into CASTLRTSGTRPDTQYF. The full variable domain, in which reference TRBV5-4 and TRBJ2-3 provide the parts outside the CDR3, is ETGVTQSPTHLIKTRGQQVTLRCSSQSGHNTVSWYQQALGQGPQFIFQYYREEENGRGNFPPRFSGLQFPNYSSELNVNALELDDSALYLCASTLRTSGTRPDTQYFGPGTRLTVL.

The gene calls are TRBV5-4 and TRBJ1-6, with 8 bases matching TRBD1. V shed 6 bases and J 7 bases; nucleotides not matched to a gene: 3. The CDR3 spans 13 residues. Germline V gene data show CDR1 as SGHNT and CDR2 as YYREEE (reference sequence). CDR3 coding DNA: TGTGCCAGCAAACACAGGGGGAATTCACCCCTCCACTTT. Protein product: CASKHRGNSPLHF.

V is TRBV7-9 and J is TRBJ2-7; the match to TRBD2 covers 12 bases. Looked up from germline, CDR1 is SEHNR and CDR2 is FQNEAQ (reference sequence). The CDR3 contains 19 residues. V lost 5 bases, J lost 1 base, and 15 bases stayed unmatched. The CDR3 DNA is TGTGCCAGCAGCCTCCCGGGGGCTAGCGGGAGGGGTAGGTCCTACGAGCAGTACTTC. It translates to CASSLPGASGRGRSYEQYF.

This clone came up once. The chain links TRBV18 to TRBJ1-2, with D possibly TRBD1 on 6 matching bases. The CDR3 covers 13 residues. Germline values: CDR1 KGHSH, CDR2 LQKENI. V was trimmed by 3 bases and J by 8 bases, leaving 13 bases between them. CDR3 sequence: CASSPQGSHGYTF. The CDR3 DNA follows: TGTGCCAGCTCACCCCAGGGGTCGCACGGCTACACCTTC.

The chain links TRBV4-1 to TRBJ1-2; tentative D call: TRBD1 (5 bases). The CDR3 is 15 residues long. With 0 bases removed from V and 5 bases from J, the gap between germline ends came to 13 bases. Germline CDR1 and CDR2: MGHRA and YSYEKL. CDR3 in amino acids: CASSQEGGLRYGYTF. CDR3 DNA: TGCGCCAGCAGCCAAGAGGGGGGACTGCGGTATGGCTACACCTTC.

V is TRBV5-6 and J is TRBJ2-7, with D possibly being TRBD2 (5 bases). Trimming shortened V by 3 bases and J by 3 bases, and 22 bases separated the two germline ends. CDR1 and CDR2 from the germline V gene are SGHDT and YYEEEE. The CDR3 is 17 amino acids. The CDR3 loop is CASSSSSRTPNNYEQYF. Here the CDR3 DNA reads TGTGCCAGCAGCTCCTCCAGTAGGACTCCAAACAACTACGAGCAGTACTTC.

CDR3 amino acids: CASSPRDGTQYF. Written as DNA, the CDR3 is TGTGCCAGCAGCCCGCGGGATGGGACGCAGTATTTT. The genes are TRBV5-4 and TRBJ2-3; a possible D gene is TRBD2 (6 bases). This CDR3 has 12 amino acids. Germline lookup yields CDR1 SGHNT and CDR2 YYREEE (reference sequence). V gave up 4 bases and J gave up 9 bases, with 12 bases separating them.

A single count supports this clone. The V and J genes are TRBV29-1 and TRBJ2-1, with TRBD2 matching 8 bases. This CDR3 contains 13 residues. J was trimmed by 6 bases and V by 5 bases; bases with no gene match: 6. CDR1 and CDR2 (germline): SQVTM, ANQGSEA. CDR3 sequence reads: CSVYRGGGNEQFF. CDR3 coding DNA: TGCAGCGTTTACCGGGGGGGCGGCAATGAGCAGTTCTTC.